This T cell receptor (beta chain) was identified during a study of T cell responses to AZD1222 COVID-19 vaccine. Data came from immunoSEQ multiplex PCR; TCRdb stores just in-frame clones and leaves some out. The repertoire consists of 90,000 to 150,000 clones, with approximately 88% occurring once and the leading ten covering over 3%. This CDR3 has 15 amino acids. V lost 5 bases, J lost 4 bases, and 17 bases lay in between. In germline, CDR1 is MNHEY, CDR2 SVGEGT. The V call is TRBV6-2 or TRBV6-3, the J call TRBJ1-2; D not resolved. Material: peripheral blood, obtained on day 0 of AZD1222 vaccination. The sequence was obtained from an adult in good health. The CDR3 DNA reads TGTGCCAGCAGTCGGCTTGAAGGGAACTTCTATGGCTACACCTTC. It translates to CASSRLEGNFYGYTF.